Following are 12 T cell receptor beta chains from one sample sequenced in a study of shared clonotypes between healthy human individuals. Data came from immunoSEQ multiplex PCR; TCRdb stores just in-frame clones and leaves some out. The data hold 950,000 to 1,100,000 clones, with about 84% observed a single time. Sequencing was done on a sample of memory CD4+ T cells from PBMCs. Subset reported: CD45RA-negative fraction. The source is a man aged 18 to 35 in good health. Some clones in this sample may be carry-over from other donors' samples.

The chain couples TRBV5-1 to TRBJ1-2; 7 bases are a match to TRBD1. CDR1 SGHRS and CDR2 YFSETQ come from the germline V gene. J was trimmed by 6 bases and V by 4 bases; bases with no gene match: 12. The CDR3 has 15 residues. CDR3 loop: CASSINQGEVNGYTF. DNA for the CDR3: TGCGCCAGCAGCATAAATCAGGGGGAAGTGAATGGCTACACCTTC.

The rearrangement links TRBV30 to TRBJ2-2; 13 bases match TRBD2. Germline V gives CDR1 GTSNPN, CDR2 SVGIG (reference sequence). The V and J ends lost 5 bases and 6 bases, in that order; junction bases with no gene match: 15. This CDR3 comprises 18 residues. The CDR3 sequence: CAWLRWGRTSGRAGELFF. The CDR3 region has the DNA TGTGCCTGGCTCCGTTGGGGGAGGACTAGCGGGAGAGCCGGGGAGCTGTTTTTT.

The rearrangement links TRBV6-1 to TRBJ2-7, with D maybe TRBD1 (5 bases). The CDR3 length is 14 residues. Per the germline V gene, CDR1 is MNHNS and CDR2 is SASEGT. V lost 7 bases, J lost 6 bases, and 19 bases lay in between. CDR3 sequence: CASIRSRVVAEQYF. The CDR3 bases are TGTGCCAGCATAAGGTCCAGGGTGGTTGCCGAGCAGTACTTC.

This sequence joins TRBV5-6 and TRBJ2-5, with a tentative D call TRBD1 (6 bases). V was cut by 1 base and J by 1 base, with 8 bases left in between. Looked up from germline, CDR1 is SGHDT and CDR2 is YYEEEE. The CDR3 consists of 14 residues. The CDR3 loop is CASSLQGIQETQYF. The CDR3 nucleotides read TGTGCCAGCAGCTTGCAGGGGATCCAAGAGACCCAGTACTTC.

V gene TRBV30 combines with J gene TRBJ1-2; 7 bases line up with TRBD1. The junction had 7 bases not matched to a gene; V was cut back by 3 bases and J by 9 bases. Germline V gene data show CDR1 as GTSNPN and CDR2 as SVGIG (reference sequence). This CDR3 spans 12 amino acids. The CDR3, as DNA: TGTGCCTGGAGGGAGGGGGCGATAAGCTACACCTTC. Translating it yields CAWREGAISYTF. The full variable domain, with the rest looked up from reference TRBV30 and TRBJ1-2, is SQTIHQWPATLVQPVGSPLSLECTVEGTSNPNLYWYRQAAGRGLQLLFYSVGIGQISSEVPQNLSASRPQDRQFILSSKKLLLSDSGFYLCAWREGAISYTFGSGTRLTVV.

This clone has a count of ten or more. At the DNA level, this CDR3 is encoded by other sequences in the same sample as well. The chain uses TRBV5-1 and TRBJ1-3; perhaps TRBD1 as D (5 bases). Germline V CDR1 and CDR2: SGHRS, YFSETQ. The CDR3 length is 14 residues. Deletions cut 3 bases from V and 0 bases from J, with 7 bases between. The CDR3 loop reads CASSSDSSGNTIYF. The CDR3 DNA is TGCGCCAGCAGCTCCGACAGCTCTGGAAACACCATATATTTT.

The CDR3 region is CASRYRSDNEQFF. CDR3 sequence (DNA): TGTGCCAGCAGATACAGGAGCGACAATGAGCAGTTCTTC. The chain uses TRBV2 and TRBJ2-1; D might be TRBD1 (5 bases). In germline, CDR1 is SNHLY, CDR2 FYNNEI. V was trimmed by 6 bases and J by 5 bases, leaving 11 bases between them. The CDR3 runs to 13 residues.

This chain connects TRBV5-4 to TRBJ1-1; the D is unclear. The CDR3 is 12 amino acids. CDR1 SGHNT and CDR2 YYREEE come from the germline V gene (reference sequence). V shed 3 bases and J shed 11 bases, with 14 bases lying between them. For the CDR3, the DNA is TGTGCCAGCAGCTCGATACCGGCGGGGGCTTTCTTT. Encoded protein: CASSSIPAGAFF.

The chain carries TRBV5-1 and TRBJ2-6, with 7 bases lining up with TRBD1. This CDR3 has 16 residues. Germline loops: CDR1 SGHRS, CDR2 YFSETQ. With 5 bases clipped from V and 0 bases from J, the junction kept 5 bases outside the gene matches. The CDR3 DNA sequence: TGCGCCAGCAGACCAGACAGGGCCTCTGGGGCCAACGTCCTGACTTTC. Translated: CASRPDRASGANVLTF. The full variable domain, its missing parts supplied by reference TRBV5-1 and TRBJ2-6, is KAGVTQTPRYLIKTRGQQVTLSCSPISGHRSVSWYQQTPGQGLQFLFEYFSETQRNKGNFPGRFSGRQFSNSRSEMNVSTLELGDSALYLCASRPDRASGANVLTFGAGSRLTVL.

The DNA of the CDR3 is TGTGCCAGCAGCTTATCAGGTGGCGGAACCTACAATGAGCAGTTCTTC. Protein: CASSLSGGGTYNEQFF. V and J are TRBV7-2 and TRBJ2-1; no definite D call. V lost 2 bases, J lost 2 bases, and 13 bases lay in between. Looked up from germline, CDR1 is SGHTA and CDR2 is FQGNSA. The CDR3 has 16 residues.

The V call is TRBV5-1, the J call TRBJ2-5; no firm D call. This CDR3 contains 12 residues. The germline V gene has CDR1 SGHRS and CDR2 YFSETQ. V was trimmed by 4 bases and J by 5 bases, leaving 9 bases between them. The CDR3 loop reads CASSQPGETQYF. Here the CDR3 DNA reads TGCGCCAGCAGCCAACCCGGCGAGACCCAGTACTTC.

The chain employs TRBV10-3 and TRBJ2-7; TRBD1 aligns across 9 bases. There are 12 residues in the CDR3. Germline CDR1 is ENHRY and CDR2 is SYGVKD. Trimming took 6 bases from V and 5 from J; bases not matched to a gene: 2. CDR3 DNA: TGTGCCATCAGGGACAGGGGCCACGAGCAGTACTTC. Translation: CAIRDRGHEQYF.